Reported below is one T cell receptor beta chain. Its matching antigen is unknown. This sample was taken from a study of glioma-infiltrating T cells. On the study more broadly: Glioma patients had dexamethasone for six or fewer days before surgery. Sequencing aimed for about 4.5- to 11-fold coverage of about 940,000 peripheral T cells.

Amplification of TCR alpha and beta CDR3 regions from RNA used iRepertoire nested multiplex PCR. From the multiplex PCR reads, TCRdb called clonotypes with MiXCR, one entry per CDR3 protein. This sample has around 390,000 distinct CDR3 sequences; 41% occur once, and the top ten carry about 12%. Study findings and constraints: Tissue and blood shared very few CDR3 sequences.

The germline V gene encodes CDR1 SEHNR and CDR2 FQNEAQ (reference sequence). V gave up 3 bases and J gave up 1 base, with 15 bases separating them. The CDR3 length is 16 residues. The rearrangement links TRBV7-9 to TRBJ1-1; D might be TRBD1 (5 bases). This clonotype originated in a human donor with low-grade glioma or glioblastoma, undergoing nonglioma brain surgery, or in good health (not recorded which). Sample: glioma tissue, nonneoplastic brain tissue, or PBMCs (not recorded which). In DNA form, the CDR3 reads TGTGCCAGCAGCTTCGAACCCGGGGGGTCGAACACTGAAGCTTTCTTT. Its protein product is CASSFEPGGSNTEAFF.